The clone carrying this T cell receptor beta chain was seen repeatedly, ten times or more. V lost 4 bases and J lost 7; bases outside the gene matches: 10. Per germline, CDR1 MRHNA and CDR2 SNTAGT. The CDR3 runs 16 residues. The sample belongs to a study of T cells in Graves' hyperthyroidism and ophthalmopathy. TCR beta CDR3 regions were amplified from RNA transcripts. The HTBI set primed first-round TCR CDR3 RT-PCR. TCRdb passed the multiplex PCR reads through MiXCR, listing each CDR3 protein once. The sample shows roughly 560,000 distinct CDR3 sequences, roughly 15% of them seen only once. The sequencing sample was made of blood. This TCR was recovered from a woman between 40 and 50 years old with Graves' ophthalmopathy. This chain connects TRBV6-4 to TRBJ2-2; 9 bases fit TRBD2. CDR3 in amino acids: CASSGMVAGADGELFF. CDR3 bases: TGTGCCAGCAGTGGGATGGTAGCGGGAGCGGACGGGGAGCTGTTTTTT.